Included here is one T cell receptor beta chain sequence, with context. These data originate in a study of blood T cells in healthy people across ages. The germline V gene has CDR1 SGHTA and CDR2 FQGNSA. The CDR3 consists of 16 residues. V shed 5 bases, J shed 8 bases, and the junction held 14 bases outside the gene matches. Combining a sample-barcoded 5' primer with a J-beta primer mix, a second PCR ran for roughly 6 to 12 cycles. A template-switch adaptor that had 12 random nucleotides put a tag on each cDNA molecule. TCRdb re-called the 5' RACE reads through MiXCR, storing one row per CDR3 protein. The sample includes about 680,000 distinct CDR3 sequences, 45% to 50% seen only once; the top ten take roughly 31%.

Sequenced input: blood. The chain combines TRBV7-2 with TRBJ2-1, with TRBD1 matching 8 bases. This receptor was taken from a woman aged 55-70 years in good health. CDR3 loop: CASSLDRARGAYEQFF. CDR3 in DNA: TGTGCCAGCAGCCTGGACAGGGCAAGGGGGGCCTATGAGCAGTTCTTC.